The clone carrying this TCR beta chain was seen at least ten times. This CDR3 has 15 amino acids. The V and J ends lost 6 bases and 0 bases respectively, with 12 bases between them. The germline V gene encodes CDR1 WSHSY and CDR2 SAAADI. This entry comes from a study of HIV-infected patients and healthy controls. TCRdb analysed the 5' RACE reads with MiXCR anew, one entry per CDR3 protein. The sample holds under 70,000 distinct CDR3 sequences, 19% seen once. This chain links TRBV10-2 with TRBJ2-1, with TRBD2 as a possible D gene (5 bases). Sequencing was carried out using CD4+ T cells from blood. The receptor comes from a human donor in good health. In DNA form, the CDR3 reads TGCGCCAGCAGGAAAGGAGGATCCTCCTACAATGAGCAGTTCTTC. Its translation is CASRKGGSSYNEQFF.